These 25 T cell receptor beta chains came from one sample sequenced in a study of breast tumors, draining lymph nodes, adjacent tissues. TCRdb analysed the multiplex PCR reads with MiXCR anew, one entry per CDR3 protein. Here the sample spans about 130,000 distinct CDR3 sequences, 20% being singletons. Samples came from axillary lymph nodes draining the breast cancer. Sequences were obtained from axillary lymph node tissue. The receptors here all came from a female donor with breast cancer. Some clones in this sample may be carry-over from other donors' samples.

Notes on this clonotype: This may arise from a read error, as a much more abundant clone is one base away. V usage is TRBV20-1 and J usage is TRBJ2-5; 7 nucleotides match TRBD2. Looked up from germline, CDR1 is DFQATT and CDR2 is SNEGSKA (reference sequence). The CDR3 is 15 amino acids. V lost 6 bases to trimming and J lost 5 bases; unmatched junction nucleotides: 15. The DNA for the CDR3 is TGCAGTGCAAACCCGGGAGGACACGGGAGGGAGACCCAGTACTTC. Amino acids: CSANPGGHGRETQYF.

This clonotype was recorded many times. V usage is TRBV10-3 and J usage is TRBJ1-2; no reliable D call. Trimming took off 10 bases at V and 2 bases at J, with 14 bases between the two ends. The germline V gene has CDR1 ENHRY and CDR2 SYGVKD. The length of the CDR3 is 13 residues. The CDR3 loop reads CATSSSDNYGYTF. CDR3 DNA sequence: TGTGCCACCTCAAGTTCCGACAACTATGGCTACACCTTC.

This clonotype was observed a handful of times. The gene calls are TRBV3-1 and TRBJ2-5; tentatively, D is TRBD1 (6 bases). This CDR3 has 14 residues. CDR1 and CDR2 (germline): LGHDT, YNNKEL (reference sequence). The V gene lost 4 bases and the J gene lost 5 bases, with 14 bases spanning the gap. As DNA, the CDR3 is TGTGCCAGCAGCCCAGGGGCGTCCAGGGAGACCCAGTACTTC. It is translated as CASSPGASRETQYF.

The chain recombines TRBV29-1 with TRBJ1-1; D is undetermined. Trimming cost V 4 bases and J 1 base, with 4 bases left between them. This CDR3 spans 11 amino acids. Germline CDR1 SQVTM, CDR2 ANQGSEA. The CDR3: CSVAPNTEAFF. CDR3 coding DNA: TGCAGCGTTGCCCCGAACACTGAAGCTTTCTTT.

The sample holds a few counts of this clonotype. The chain carries TRBV12-3 or TRBV12-4 and TRBJ2-3; the D is unclear. The length of the CDR3 is 13 residues. V lost 5 bases, J lost 5 bases, and 11 bases lay in between. For the CDR3, the DNA is TGTGCCAGCAGTCCCTTCCTAGGAGATACGCAGTATTTT. Translation gives CASSPFLGDTQYF.

This chain joins TRBV25-1 and TRBJ1-1; no clear D gene. The V end was cut by 4 bases, the J end by 5 bases, with 5 bases between. CDR3 length: 11 residues. Germline V CDR1 and CDR2: MGHDK, SYGVNS. CDR3 nucleotide sequence: TGTGCCAGCAGTGTGTTGACTGAAGCTTTCTTT. It translates to CASSVLTEAFF.

In this sample, this clonotype turned up many times. V is TRBV5-1 and J is TRBJ2-5; D gene unclear. Germline assignment: CDR1 SGHRS and CDR2 YFSETQ. The CDR3 loop spans 14 amino acids. V lost 1 base and J lost 2, with 9 bases in between. The CDR3 nucleotides are TGCGCCAGCAGCTTGTCTCGGGCGCAAGAGACCCAGTACTTC. It specifies CASSLSRAQETQYF.

This clonotype has at least ten counts. This sequence joins TRBV15 and TRBJ2-5, with 10 bases fitting TRBD2. CDR1 LNHNV and CDR2 YYDKDF come from the germline V gene (reference sequence). With V trimmed by 0 bases and J by 5 bases, 6 bases remained unmatched. This CDR3 contains 16 residues. In DNA, the CDR3 is TGTGCCACCAGCAGAGAAGCTAGCGGGGGTCGGGAGACCCAGTACTTC. This encodes CATSREASGGRETQYF.

As regards this clonotype: A much larger clonotype is one base distant, so this may be a read error. This chain links TRBV7-3 with TRBJ2-2, with TRBD2 identical over 8 bases. The CDR3 loop spans 16 amino acids. Germline V lookup: CDR1 SGHTA, CDR2 FQGTGA. The CDR3 loop is CASSLLGGGNTGELLF. CDR3 DNA sequence: TGTGCCAGCAGCTTATTAGGCGGGGGGAACACCGGGGAGCTGCTTTTT. The full variable domain, rest sourced from reference TRBV7-3 and TRBJ2-2, is GAGVSQTPSNKVTEKGKYVELRCDPISGHTALYWYRQSLGQGPEFLIYFQGTGAADDSGLPNDRFFAVRPEGSVSTLKIQRTERGDSAVYLCASSLLGGGNTGELLFGEGSRLTVL.

This clonotype was observed many times. The CDR3: CASGAVRNEKLFF. The CDR3 DNA is TGTGCCAGCGGGGCAGTCAGAAATGAAAAACTGTTTTTT. The chain employs TRBV6-1 and TRBJ1-4; a weak D match, TRBD1 (5 bases). V dropped 8 bases and J dropped 5 bases, with 12 bases sitting between them. CDR1 MNHNS and CDR2 SASEGT come from the germline V gene. The CDR3 runs to 13 residues.

In its sample, this clonotype was seen many times. V gene TRBV5-8 combines with J gene TRBJ2-5; 8 positions agree with TRBD2. This CDR3 comprises 15 residues. The V gene's germline CDR1 is SGHTS and CDR2 YDEGEE. The J segment lost 5 bases and the V segment lost 3 bases, leaving 9 bases of the junction unmatched. This CDR3 is CASSSGAGEVETQYF. CDR3 DNA sequence: TGTGCCAGCAGCTCCGGAGCGGGGGAGGTTGAGACCCAGTACTTC.

Details on this clonotype: A clone one base away is much larger, so this may be a read error. Likely a read error: the CDR3 ends without its conserved phenylalanine or tryptophan. This chain connects TRBV2 to TRBJ1-2; D ambiguous. CDR1 and CDR2 from the germline V gene are SNHLY and FYNNEI. The CDR3 runs to 11 residues. V dropped 7 bases and J dropped 5 bases, with 8 bases sitting between them. This CDR3 is CASTRLYGYTL. In nucleotides, the CDR3 is TGTGCCAGCACCCGACTGTATGGCTACACCCTC.

About this clonotype: Possible read error: a much larger clone is one base away. The chain links TRBV20-1 to TRBJ2-1, with 13 nucleotides matching TRBD2. CDR1 and CDR2 (germline): DFQATT, SNEGSKA (reference sequence). The CDR3 contains 16 residues. The CDR3 here is CSEKGLAGKGGNEQSF. CDR3 in DNA: TGCAGTGAAAAGGGACTAGCGGGAAAGGGGGGTAATGAGCAGTCCTTC.

Many counts were recorded for this clonotype. This rearrangement joins TRBV29-1 to TRBJ1-4; D may be TRBD1 (5 bases). V gave up 5 bases and J gave up 5 bases, with 15 bases separating them. This CDR3 is 14 amino acids long. The germline V gene has CDR1 SQVTM and CDR2 ANQGSEA. The CDR3, as DNA: TGCAGCGTTTCTATAACCGGGACGAATGAAAAACTGTTTTTT. Protein sequence: CSVSITGTNEKLFF.

In its sample, this clonotype was seen many times. The chain recombines TRBV7-2 with TRBJ2-7, with D unclear. The germline V and J ends were trimmed by 1 base and 5 bases, with 6 bases remaining between them. The CDR3 extends over 12 amino acids. Germline V CDR1 and CDR2: SGHTA, FQGNSA. The CDR3 loop reads CASSLGLNEQYF. Written as DNA, the CDR3 is TGTGCCAGCAGCTTAGGTTTAAACGAGCAGTACTTC.

With respect to this clonotype: One junction end disagrees with the germline gene, perhaps due to a read error. The gene calls are TRBV3-1 and TRBJ2-2, with TRBD1 matching 7 bases. This CDR3 spans 14 amino acids. Germline CDR1 is LGHDT and CDR2 is YNNKEL (reference sequence). In DNA, the CDR3 is TGTGCCAGCAGCCAAGAAGGGGGCACCGGGGAGCTGCTTTTT. It specifies CASSQEGGTGELLF.

The table lists this clonotype with many counts. The J gene is TRBJ1-2, the V gene TRBV19; D is possibly TRBD1 (6 bases). The CDR3 consists of 14 residues. Trimming took 3 bases from V and 7 from J, leaving 15 bases between them. Germline CDR1 reads LNHDA; CDR2 reads SQIVND (reference sequence). The CDR3 here is CASSMVQGGGGYTF. In DNA, the CDR3 is TGTGCCAGTAGTATGGTACAGGGCGGTGGTGGCTACACCTTC. Based on the CDR3 plus reference TRBV19 and TRBJ1-2, the full variable domain is DGGITQSPKYLFRKEGQNVTLSCEQNLNHDAMYWYRQDPGQGLRLIYYSQIVNDFQKGDIAEGYSVSREKKESFPLTVTSAQKNPTAFYLCASSMVQGGGGYTFGSGTRLTVV.

This clonotype was observed at least ten times. The chain employs TRBV10-3 and TRBJ1-2, with D maybe TRBD1 (5 bases). V was clipped by 7 bases and J by 2 bases, with 8 bases between them. CDR3 length equals 12 residues. Per germline, CDR1 ENHRY and CDR2 SYGVKD. Here the CDR3 reads CAIKGENYGYTF. Here the CDR3 DNA reads TGTGCCATCAAAGGGGAAAACTATGGCTACACCTTC.

This clonotype was observed many times. The chain uses TRBV5-1 and TRBJ2-3; 8 bases match TRBD1. Germline assignment: CDR1 SGHRS and CDR2 YFSETQ. The CDR3 is 15 amino acids. J lost 2 bases, V lost 1 base, and 3 bases had no gene match. CDR3 sequence reads: CASSLQGAYTDTQYF. The CDR3 nucleotides are TGCGCCAGCAGCTTGCAGGGGGCCTACACAGATACGCAGTATTTT.

This clonotype has at least ten counts. V is TRBV6-5 and J is TRBJ2-7, with D tentatively TRBD1 (7 bases). The length of the CDR3 is 14 residues. Germline assignment: CDR1 MNHEY and CDR2 SVGAGI. The V and J ends lost 9 bases and 7 bases respectively, with 22 bases between them. The CDR3 here is CASRPPRGDEEQYF. The CDR3, as DNA: TGTGCCAGTCGACCACCCAGGGGGGATGAAGAGCAGTACTTC.

On this clonotype: A much larger clone differs by one base, so this may be a read error. This chain links TRBV4-1 with TRBJ2-2; tentative D call: TRBD2 (6 bases). Trimming removed 5 bases at V and 7 bases at J, with 14 bases between. The CDR3 runs 14 residues. CDR1 is MGHRA and CDR2 is YSYEKL in the germline V gene. As DNA, the CDR3 is TGCGCCAGCAGCGGGGGACGGGGGAGCGGGGAGCTGTTTTTT. Amino acids: CASSGGRGSGELFF.

Details on this clonotype: This clone may be a read error of a much larger clone one base away. The CDR3: CASSLPGQGFSDTQYF. The CDR3 nucleotides read TGTGCCAGCAGCCTTCCGGGACAGGGGTTCTCAGATACGCAGTATTTT. This sequence joins TRBV7-6 and TRBJ2-3, with TRBD1 matching over 10 bases. CDR1 is SGHVS, CDR2 FNYEAQ, per germline. With V trimmed by 5 bases and J by 4 bases, 9 bases remained unmatched. The CDR3 spans 16 residues.

This clonotype was seen at least ten times. This chain links TRBV7-9 with TRBJ2-3, with TRBD2 matching 13 bases. The CDR3 contains 15 residues. The V and J ends lost 5 bases and 4 bases, in that order; junction bases with no gene match: 3. The germline CDR1 and CDR2 sequences are SEHNR and FQNEAQ (reference sequence). The DNA for the CDR3 is TGTGCCAGCAGCCGACTAGCGGGAGGCTCAGATACGCAGTATTTT. Its translation is CASSRLAGGSDTQYF.

The V call is TRBV10-3, the J call TRBJ1-1; 9 bases map to TRBD1. After removal of 3 bases from V and 4 bases from J, the junction contained 9 bases not matched to a gene. There are 16 residues in the CDR3. Per the germline V gene, CDR1 is ENHRY and CDR2 is SYGVKD. CDR3 protein: CAISETGGGEVTEAFF. The CDR3 bases are TGTGCCATCAGTGAAACAGGGGGCGGGGAAGTCACTGAAGCTTTCTTT.

This clonotype was counted only a few times. The chain is built from TRBV12-3 or TRBV12-4 and TRBJ2-5; no clear D. The CDR3 covers 12 residues. The V and J ends lost 3 bases and 4 bases respectively, with 6 bases between them. This CDR3 is CASSFSLETQYF. In nucleotides, the CDR3 is TGTGCCAGCAGTTTTTCGTTAGAGACCCAGTACTTC.